This T cell receptor (beta chain) was sequenced for a study of blood T cell repertoires in COVID-19. Repertoires were generated with immunoSEQ multiplex PCR, while TCRdb's copy carries only in-frame clones and drops some. This table has 180,000 or so clones, approximately 80% appearing once. This clone was seen a handful of times. CDR1 is MNHEY, CDR2 SVGEGT, per germline. CDR3 length equals 13 residues. The trim removed 4 bases at V and 8 bases at J, leaving 5 bases unmatched. This rearrangement joins TRBV6-2 or TRBV6-3 to TRBJ1-1, with 9 bases matching TRBD1. Sequencing was done on a sample of PBMCs or T cells enriched from blood (not recorded which). This sequence was found in a woman aged 55 to 70 who had recovered from COVID-19. The CDR3 is CASSSTGGLEAFF. The CDR3 bases are TGTGCCAGCAGTTCAACAGGGGGCTTGGAAGCTTTCTTT.